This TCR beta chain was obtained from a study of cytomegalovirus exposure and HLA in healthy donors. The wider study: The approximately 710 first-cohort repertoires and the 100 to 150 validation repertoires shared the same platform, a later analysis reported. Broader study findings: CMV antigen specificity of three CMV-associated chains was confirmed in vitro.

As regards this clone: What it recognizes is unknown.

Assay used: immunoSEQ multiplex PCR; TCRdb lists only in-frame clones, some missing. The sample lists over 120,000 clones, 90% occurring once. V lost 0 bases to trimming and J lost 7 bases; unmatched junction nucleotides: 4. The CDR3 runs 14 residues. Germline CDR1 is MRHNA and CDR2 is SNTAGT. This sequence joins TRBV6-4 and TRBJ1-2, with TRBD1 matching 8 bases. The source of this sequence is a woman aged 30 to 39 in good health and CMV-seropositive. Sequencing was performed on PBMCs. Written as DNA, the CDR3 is TGTGCCAGCAGTGACTCTGACAGGGGCCTTGGCTACACCTTC. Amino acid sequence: CASSDSDRGLGYTF.